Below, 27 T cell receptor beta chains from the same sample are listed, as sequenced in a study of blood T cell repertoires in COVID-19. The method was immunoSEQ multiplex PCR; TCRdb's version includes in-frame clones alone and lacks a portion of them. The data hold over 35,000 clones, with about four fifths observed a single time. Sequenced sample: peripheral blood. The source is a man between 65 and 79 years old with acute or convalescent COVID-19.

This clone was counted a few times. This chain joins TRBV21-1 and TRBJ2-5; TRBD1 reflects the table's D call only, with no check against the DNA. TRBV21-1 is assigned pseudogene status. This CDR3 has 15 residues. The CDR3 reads CASSKRTGGRETQYF. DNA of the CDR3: TGTGCCAGCAGCAAAAGGACAGGAGGCAGGGAGACCCAGTACTTC.

Here the CDR3 reads CASSLEGRGWNTEAFF. The CDR3 DNA follows: TGCGCCAGCAGCTTGGAGGGCAGGGGGTGGAACACTGAAGCTTTCTTT. J is TRBJ1-1 and V is TRBV5-1; 7 nucleotides match TRBD1. The CDR3 length is 16 residues. Germline V gene sequence: CDR1 SGHRS, CDR2 YFSETQ. Trimming took 0 bases from V and 1 from J; bases not matched to a gene: 6.

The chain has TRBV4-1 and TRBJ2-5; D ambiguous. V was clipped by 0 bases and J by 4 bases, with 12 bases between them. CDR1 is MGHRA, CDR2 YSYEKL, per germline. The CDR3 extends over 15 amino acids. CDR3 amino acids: CASSQEGRTGETQYF. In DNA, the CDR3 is TGCGCCAGCAGCCAAGAAGGCAGAACGGGAGAGACCCAGTACTTC.

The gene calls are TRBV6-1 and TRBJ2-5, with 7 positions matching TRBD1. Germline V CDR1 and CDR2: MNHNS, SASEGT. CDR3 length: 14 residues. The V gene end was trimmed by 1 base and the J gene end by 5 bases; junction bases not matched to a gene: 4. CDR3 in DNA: TGTGCCAGCAGTGAAGGAGGCAGGGGGGAGACCCAGTACTTC. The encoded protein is CASSEGGRGETQYF.

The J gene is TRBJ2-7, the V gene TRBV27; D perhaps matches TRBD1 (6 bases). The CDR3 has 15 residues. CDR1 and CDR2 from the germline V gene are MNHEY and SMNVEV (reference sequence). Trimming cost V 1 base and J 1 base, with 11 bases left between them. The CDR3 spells CASSLFGQRSYEQYF. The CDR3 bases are TGTGCCAGCAGTTTATTTGGACAGAGGTCCTACGAGCAGTACTTC.

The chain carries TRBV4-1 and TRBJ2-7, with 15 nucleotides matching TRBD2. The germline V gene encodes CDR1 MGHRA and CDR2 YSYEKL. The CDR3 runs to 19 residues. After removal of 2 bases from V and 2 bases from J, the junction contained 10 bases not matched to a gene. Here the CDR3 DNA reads TGCGCCAGCAGCCAACCGGGACTAGCGGGAGGCCCCGCCCCCTACGAGCAGTACTTC. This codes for CASSQPGLAGGPAPYEQYF.

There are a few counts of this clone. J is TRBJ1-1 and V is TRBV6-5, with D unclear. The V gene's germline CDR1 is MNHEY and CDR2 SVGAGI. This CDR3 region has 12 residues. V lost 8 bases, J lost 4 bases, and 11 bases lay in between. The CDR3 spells CASGRWATEAFF. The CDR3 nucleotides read TGTGCCAGCGGGAGGTGGGCCACTGAAGCTTTCTTT.

CDR3 residues: CASSLGTSNEQFF. The CDR3 DNA follows: TGTGCCAGCAGCCTCGGGACTAGCAATGAGCAGTTCTTC. This chain joins TRBV6-2 or TRBV6-3 and TRBJ2-1; the match to TRBD2 covers 8 bases. The CDR3 has 13 residues. Unmatched junction bases numbered 4, after V lost 6 bases and J lost 6 bases. Germline V gives CDR1 MNHEY, CDR2 SVGEGT.

The chain's CDR3 is CASSFQTVYGYTF. CDR3 nucleotide sequence: TGTGCCAGCAGCTTTCAGACAGTCTATGGCTACACCTTC. The rearrangement links TRBV7-9 to TRBJ1-2; a weak D match, TRBD1 (5 bases). Trimming removed 3 bases at V and 4 bases at J, with 9 bases between. There are 13 residues in the CDR3. CDR1 and CDR2 from the germline V gene are SEHNR and FQNEAQ (reference sequence).

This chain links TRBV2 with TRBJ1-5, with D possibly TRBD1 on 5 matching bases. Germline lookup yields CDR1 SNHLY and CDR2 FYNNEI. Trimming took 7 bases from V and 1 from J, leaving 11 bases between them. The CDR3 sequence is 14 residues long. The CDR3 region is CASTERQSNQPQHF. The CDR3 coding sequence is TGTGCCAGCACCGAACGACAGAGCAATCAGCCCCAGCATTTT.

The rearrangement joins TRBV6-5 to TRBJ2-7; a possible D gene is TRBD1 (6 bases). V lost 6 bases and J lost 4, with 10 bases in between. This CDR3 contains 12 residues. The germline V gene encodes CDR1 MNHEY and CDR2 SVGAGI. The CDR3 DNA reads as TGTGCCAGCAGGGGGGCCCCTTACGAGCAGTACTTC. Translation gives CASRGAPYEQYF.

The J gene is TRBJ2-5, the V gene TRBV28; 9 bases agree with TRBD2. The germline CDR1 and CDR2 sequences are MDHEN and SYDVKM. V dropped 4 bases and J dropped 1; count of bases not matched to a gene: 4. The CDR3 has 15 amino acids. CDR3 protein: CASSSGTSPQETQYF. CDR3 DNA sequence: TGTGCCAGCAGTTCGGGGACTAGCCCCCAAGAGACCCAGTACTTC.

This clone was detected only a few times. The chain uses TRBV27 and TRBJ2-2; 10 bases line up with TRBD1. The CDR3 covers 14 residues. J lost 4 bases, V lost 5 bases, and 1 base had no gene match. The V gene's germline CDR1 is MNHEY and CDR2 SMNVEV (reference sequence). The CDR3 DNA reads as TGTGCCAGCAGTCGGACAGGGGGCACCGGGGAGCTGTTTTTT. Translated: CASSRTGGTGELFF.

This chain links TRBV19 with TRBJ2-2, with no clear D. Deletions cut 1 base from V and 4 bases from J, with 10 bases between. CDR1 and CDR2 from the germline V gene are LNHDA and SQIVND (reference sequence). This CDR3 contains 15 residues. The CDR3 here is CASSIALIGTGELFF. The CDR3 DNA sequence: TGTGCCAGTAGTATAGCACTAATAGGCACCGGGGAGCTGTTTTTT.

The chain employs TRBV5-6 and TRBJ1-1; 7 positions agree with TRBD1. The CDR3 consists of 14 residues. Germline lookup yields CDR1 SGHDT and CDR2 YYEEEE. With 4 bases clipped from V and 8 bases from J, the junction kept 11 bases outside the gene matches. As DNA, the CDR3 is TGTGCCAGCAGCCGGGACAGTGCGCACCTCGAAGCTTTCTTT. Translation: CASSRDSAHLEAFF.

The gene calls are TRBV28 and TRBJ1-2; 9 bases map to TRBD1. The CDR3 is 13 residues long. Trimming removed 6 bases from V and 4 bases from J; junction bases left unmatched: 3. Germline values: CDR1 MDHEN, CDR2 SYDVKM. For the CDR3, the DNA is TGTGCCAGCAGCTCACAGGGGGCCTATGGCTACACCTTC. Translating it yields CASSSQGAYGYTF.

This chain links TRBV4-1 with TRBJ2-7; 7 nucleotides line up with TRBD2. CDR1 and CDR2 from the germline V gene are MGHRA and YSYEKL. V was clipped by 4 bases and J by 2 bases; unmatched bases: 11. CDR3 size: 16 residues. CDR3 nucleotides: TGCGCCAGCAGCCCAAAGAGCGGGATTGGGACCTACGAGCAGTACTTC. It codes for CASSPKSGIGTYEQYF.

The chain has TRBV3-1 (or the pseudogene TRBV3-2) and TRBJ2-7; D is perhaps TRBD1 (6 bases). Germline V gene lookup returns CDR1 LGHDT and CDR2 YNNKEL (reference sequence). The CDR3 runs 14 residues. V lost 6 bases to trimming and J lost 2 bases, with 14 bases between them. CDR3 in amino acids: CASSDRTATYEQYF. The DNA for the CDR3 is TGTGCCAGCAGTGATCGGACAGCCACCTACGAGCAGTACTTC.

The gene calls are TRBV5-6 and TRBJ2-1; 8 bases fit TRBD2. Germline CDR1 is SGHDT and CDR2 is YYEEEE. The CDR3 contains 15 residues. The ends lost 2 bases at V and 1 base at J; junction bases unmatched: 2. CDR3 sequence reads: CASSFSGISYNEQFF. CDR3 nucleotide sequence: TGTGCCAGCAGCTTTAGCGGGATTTCCTACAATGAGCAGTTCTTC.

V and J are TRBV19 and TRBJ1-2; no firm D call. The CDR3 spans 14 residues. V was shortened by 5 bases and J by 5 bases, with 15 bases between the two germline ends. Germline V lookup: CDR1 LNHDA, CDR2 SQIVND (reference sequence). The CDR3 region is CASSVSRESYGYTF. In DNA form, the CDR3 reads TGTGCCAGTAGTGTTTCCCGGGAGTCTTATGGCTACACCTTC.

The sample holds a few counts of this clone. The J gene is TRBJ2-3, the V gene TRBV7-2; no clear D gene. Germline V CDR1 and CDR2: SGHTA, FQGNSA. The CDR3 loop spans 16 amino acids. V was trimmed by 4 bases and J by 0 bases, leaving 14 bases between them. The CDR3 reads CASSSPMRKSTDTQYF. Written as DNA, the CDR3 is TGTGCCAGCAGCTCCCCAATGAGAAAAAGCACAGATACGCAGTATTTT.

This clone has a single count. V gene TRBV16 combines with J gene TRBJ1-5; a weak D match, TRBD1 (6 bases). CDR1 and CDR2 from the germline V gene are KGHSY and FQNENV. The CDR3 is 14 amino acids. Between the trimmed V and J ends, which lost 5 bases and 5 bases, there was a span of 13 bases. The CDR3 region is CASSFVDSDQPQHF. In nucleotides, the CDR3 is TGTGCCAGCAGCTTCGTGGACAGTGATCAGCCCCAGCATTTT.

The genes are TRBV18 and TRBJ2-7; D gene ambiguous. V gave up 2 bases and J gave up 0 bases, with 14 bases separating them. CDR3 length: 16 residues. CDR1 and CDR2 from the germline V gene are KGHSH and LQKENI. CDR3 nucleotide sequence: TGTGCCAGCTCACCAGATGACTTCGCCAGCTCCTACGAGCAGTACTTC. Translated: CASSPDDFASSYEQYF.

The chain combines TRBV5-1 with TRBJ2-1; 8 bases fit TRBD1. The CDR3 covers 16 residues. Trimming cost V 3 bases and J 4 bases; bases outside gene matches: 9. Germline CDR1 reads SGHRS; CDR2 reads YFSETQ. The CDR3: CASSWERTGKYNEQFF. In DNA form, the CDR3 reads TGCGCCAGCAGCTGGGAGAGGACAGGGAAATACAATGAGCAGTTCTTC.

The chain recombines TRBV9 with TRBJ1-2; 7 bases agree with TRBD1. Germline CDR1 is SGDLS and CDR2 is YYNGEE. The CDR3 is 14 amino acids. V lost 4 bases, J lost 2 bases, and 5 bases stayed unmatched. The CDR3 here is CASSHLTGNYGYTF. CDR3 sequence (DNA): TGTGCCAGCAGCCACCTGACAGGGAACTATGGCTACACCTTC.

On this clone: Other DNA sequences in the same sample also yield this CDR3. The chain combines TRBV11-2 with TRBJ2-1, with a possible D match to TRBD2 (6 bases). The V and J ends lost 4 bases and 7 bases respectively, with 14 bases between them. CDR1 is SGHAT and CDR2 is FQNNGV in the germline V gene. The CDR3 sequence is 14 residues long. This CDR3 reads CASSSPSGGNEQFF. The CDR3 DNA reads TGTGCCAGCAGCTCCCCCTCTGGGGGGAATGAGCAGTTCTTC.

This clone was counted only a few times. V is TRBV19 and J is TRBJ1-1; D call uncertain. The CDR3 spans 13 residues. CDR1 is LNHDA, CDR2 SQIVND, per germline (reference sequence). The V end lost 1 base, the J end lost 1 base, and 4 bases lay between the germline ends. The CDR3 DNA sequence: TGTGCCAGTAGTATAGGGGCGAACACTGAAGCTTTCTTT. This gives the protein CASSIGANTEAFF.